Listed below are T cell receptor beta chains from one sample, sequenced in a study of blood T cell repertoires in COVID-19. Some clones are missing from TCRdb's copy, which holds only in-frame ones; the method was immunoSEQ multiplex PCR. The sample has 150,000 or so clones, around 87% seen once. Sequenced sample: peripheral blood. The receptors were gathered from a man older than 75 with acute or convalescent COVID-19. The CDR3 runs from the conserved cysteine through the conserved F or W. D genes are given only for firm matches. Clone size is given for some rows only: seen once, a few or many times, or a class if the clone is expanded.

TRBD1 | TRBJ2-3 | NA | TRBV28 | TGTGCCAGCAGTTCCCCCGGGACAGGGGAAAGCGGGCAGTATTTT | CASSSPGTGESGQYF
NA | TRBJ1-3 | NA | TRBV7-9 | TGTGCCAGCAGAAAGGAGGCCTCTGGAAACACCATATATTTT | CASRKEASGNTIYF
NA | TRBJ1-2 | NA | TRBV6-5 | TGTGCCAGCAGCTCCGCCACTGCTAACTATGGCTACACCTTC | CASSSATANYGYTF
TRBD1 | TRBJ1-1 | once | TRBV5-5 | TGTGCCAGCAGCCCGGACAGGGGTCTCGTGAACACTGAAGCTTTCTTT | CASSPDRGLVNTEAFF
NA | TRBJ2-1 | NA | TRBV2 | TGTGCCAGCAGTGTGGCAGAGGCTTCCTACAATGAGCAGTTCTTC | CASSVAEASYNEQFF
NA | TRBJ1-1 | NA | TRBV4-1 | TGCGCCAGCAGCCAGGCAGGGGCAGGGAACACTGAAGCTTTCTTT | CASSQAGAGNTEAFF
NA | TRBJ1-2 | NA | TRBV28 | TGTGCCAGCAGTTTTTATCAGTCTAACTATGGCTACACCTTC | CASSFYQSNYGYTF
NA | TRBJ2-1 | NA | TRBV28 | TGTGCCAGCAGGAAGACAGGAGGGCAGTTCTTC | CASRKTGGQFF
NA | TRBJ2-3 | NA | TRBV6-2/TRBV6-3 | TGTGCCAGCAGTTACAATTTCGGCACAGATACGCAGTATTTT | CASSYNFGTDTQYF
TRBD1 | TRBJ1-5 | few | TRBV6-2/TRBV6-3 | TGTGCCAGCAGTTACCACAGGGGAAATAATCAGCCCCAGCATTTT | CASSYHRGNNQPQHF
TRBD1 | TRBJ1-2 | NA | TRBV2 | TGTGCCAGCAGGGTACAGGGGGCTGGTGGCTACACCTTC | CASRVQGAGGYTF
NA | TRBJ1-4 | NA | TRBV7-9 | TGTGCCAGCAGCTTCGGGAATGAAAAACTGTTTTTT | CASSFGNEKLFF
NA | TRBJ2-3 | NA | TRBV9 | TGTGCCAGCAGACCCCCGGGGTTGGAAACAGATACGCAGTATTTT | CASRPPGLETDTQYF
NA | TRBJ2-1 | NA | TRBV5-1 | TGCGCCAGCAGCCCGTCCACAATGAACAATGAGCAGTTCTTC | CASSPSTMNNEQFF
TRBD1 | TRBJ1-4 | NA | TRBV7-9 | TGTGCCAGCAGCTTAGCAGGGGGCTTGAATGAAAAACTGTTTTTT | CASSLAGGLNEKLFF
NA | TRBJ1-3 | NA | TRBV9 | TGTGCCAGCAGCGACAGCCCTGGAAACACCATATATTTT | CASSDSPGNTIYF
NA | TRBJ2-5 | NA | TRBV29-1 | TGCAGCGTTGCACTACTGCAAGAGACCCAGTACTTC | CSVALLQETQYF
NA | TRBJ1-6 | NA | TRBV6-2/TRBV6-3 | TGTGCCAGCAGTTACTTTGAGGCAGGGATGAGGAATTCACCCCTCCACTTT | CASSYFEAGMRNSPLHF
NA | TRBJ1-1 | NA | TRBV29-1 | TGCAGCGTTGTACAGGGTGGGGACACTGAAGCTTTCTTT | CSVVQGGDTEAFF
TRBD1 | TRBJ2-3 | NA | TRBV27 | TGTGCCAGCAGTCAAGACAGGGGGCCTGCAGATACGCAGTATTTT | CASSQDRGPADTQYF
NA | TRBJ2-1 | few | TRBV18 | TGTGCCAGCTCACCACCCCGGGGGAGCTCCTACAATGAGCAGTTCTTC | CASSPPRGSSYNEQFF
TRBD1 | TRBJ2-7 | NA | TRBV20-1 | TGCAGTGCTAGAGGGGACAGGGAGCAGTACTTC | CSARGDREQYF
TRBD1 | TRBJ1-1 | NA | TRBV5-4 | TGTGCCAGCAGCTTGCAAACAGGGGGGAACACTGAAGCTTTCTTT | CASSLQTGGNTEAFF
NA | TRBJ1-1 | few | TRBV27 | TGTGCCAGCAGGGTTACAGGGTTCGGCACTGAAGCTTTCTTT | CASRVTGFGTEAFF
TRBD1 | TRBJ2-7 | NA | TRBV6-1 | TGTGCCAGCAGCGAAGGACAGGCGACCCTTTACGAGCAGTACTTC | CASSEGQATLYEQYF
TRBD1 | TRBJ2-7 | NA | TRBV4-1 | TGCGCCAGCAGCCGTCAATCGACAGGGTTGACCTACGAGCAGTACTTC | CASSRQSTGLTYEQYF
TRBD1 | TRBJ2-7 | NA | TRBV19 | TGTGCCAGTAAGAGGTCGGTTGGACAGGGGAGCCCCTACGAGCAGTACTTC | CASKRSVGQGSPYEQYF
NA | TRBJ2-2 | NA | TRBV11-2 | TGTGCCAGCAGCTTAGATTACCAGACCGGGGAGCTGTTTTTT | CASSLDYQTGELFF
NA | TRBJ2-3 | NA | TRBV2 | TGTGCCAGCAGTCAGCGGCCCTCTAGCACAGATACGCAGTATTTT | CASSQRPSSTDTQYF
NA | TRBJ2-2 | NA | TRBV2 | TGTGCCAGCAAAGGGGTGTTGGACACCGGGGAGCTGTTTTTT | CASKGVLDTGELFF
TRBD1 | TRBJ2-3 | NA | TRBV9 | TGTGCCAGCAGCTTCGGACAGGGACTGACAGATACGCAGTATTTT | CASSFGQGLTDTQYF
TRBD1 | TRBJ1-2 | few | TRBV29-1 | TGCAGCGTTGAAGGGGAGCCAGGGGGGCTCTATGGCTACACCTTC | CSVEGEPGGLYGYTF
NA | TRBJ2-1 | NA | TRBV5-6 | TGTGCCAGCAGCTTGGCGCAGATCAATGAGCAGTTCTTC | CASSLAQINEQFF
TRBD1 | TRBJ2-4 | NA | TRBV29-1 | TGCAGCGTTGAACCCCCGGGGGGAACCGGGACAGGGCCAAACATTCAGTACTTC | CSVEPPGGTGTGPNIQYF
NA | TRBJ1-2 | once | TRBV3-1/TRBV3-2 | TGTGCCAGCAGCCCTACCCTAGACAGTTACTATGGCTACACCTTC | CASSPTLDSYYGYTF
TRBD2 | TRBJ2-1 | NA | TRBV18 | TGTGCCAGTCACCTACGGGGGGATCGTAATGAGCAGTTCTTC | CASHLRGDRNEQFF
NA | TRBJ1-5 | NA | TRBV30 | TGTGCCTGGGAACAGGGTGGCAATCAGCCCCAGCATTTT | CAWEQGGNQPQHF
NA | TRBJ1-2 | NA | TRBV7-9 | TGTGCCAGCAGCTCCGCCAGGGGAAACTATGGCTACACCTTC | CASSSARGNYGYTF
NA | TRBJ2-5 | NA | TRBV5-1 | TGCGCCAGCAGCTCGGCGGGGCTACAAGAGACCCAGTACTTC | CASSSAGLQETQYF
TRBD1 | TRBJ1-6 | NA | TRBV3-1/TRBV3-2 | TGTGCCAGCAGCTATGGACAGGGGAATTCACCCCTCCACTTT | CASSYGQGNSPLHF
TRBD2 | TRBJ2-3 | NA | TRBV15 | TGTGCCACCAGCAGAGCGGGAGGGGTGACAGATACGCAGTATTTT | CATSRAGGVTDTQYF
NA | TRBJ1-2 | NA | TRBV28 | TGTGCCAGCAGTGTGACGTCGGGGTTGTTGGGCTACACCTTC | CASSVTSGLLGYTF
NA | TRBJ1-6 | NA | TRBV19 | TGTGCCAGTAGGGAATACTATGGGGAGGATTCACCCCTCCACTTT | CASREYYGEDSPLHF
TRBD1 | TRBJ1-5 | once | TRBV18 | TGTGCCAGCTCACCAGGGGGATCGGGACAGCGCAATCAGCCCCAGCATTTT | CASSPGGSGQRNQPQHF
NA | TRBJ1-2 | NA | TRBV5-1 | TGCGCCAGCAGCGAGAGTGGGGGGCAGCGGGGAGGCTACACCTTC | CASSESGGQRGGYTF
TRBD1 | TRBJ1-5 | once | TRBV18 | TGTGCCAGCTCAACAACGGACAGGAATCAGCCCCAGCATTTT | CASSTTDRNQPQHF
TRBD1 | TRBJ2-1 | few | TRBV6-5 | TGTGCCAGCAGTTACGAGGGGACAGGGGTGTACAATGAGCAGTTCTTC | CASSYEGTGVYNEQFF
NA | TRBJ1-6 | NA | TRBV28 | TGTGCCAGCAGTTTAACGTCCGGGGGTAATTCACCCCTCCACTTT | CASSLTSGGNSPLHF
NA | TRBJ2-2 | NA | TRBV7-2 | TGTGCCAGCAGCTTAAAACCCAGGGATGGCGGGGAGCTGTTTTTT | CASSLKPRDGGELFF
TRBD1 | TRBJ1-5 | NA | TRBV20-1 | TGCAGTGCTAGTGGAGAAGGACAGGGGATTGGGCAGCCCCAGCATTTT | CSASGEGQGIGQPQHF
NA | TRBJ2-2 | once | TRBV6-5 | TGTGCCAGCAGGCCCGGGGTGAACACCGGGGAGCTGTTTTTT | CASRPGVNTGELFF
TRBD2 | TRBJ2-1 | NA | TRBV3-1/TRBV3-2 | TGTGCCAGCAGCCAAGCGGGACTAGCGGACAATGAGCAGTTCTTC | CASSQAGLADNEQFF
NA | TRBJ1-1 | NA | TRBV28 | TGTGCCAGCAGTTTAAGACACGCCATGAACACTGAAGCTTTCTTT | CASSLRHAMNTEAFF
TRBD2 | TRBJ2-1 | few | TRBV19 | TGTGCCAGTAGTGCTCCGGGACTAGCGGGGGGGAGCTCCTACAATGAGCAGTTCTTC | CASSAPGLAGGSSYNEQFF
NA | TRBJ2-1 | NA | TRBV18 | TGTGCCAGCTCACCACGTCCGGTCATCTACAATGAGCAGTTCTTC | CASSPRPVIYNEQFF
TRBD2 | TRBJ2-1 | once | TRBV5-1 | TGCGCCAGCAGCCCCGGACTGGGGGGGACTTACAATGAGCAGTTCTTC | CASSPGLGGTYNEQFF
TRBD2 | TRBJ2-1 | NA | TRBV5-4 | TGTGCCAGCAGCCCTACTGCCGGACTAGCGGCTTTCAATGAGCAGTTCTTC | CASSPTAGLAAFNEQFF